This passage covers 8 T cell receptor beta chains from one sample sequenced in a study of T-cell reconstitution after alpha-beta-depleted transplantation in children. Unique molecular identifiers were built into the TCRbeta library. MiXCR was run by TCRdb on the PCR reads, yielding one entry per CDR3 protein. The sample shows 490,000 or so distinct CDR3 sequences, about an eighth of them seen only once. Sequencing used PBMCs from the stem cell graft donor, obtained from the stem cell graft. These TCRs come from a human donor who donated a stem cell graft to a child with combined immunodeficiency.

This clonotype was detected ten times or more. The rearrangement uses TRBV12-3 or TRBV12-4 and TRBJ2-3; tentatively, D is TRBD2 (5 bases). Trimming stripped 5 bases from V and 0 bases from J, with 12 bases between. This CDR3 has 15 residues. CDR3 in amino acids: CASSPRLTSTDTQYF. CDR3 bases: TGTGCCAGCAGTCCGCGACTAACTAGCACAGATACGCAGTATTTT.

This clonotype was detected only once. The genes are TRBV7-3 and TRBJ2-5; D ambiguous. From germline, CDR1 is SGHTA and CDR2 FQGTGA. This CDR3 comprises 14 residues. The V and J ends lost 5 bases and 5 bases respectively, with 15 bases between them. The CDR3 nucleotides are TGTGCCAGCAGCCTCCTTCCGGGTGTGGAGACCCAGTACTTC. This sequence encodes CASSLLPGVETQYF.

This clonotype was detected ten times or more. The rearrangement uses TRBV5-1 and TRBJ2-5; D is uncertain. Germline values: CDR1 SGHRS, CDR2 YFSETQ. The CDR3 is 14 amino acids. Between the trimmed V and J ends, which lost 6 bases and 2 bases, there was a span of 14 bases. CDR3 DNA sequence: TGCGCCAGCAAGGCCGGCCGAAGTCAAGAGACCCAGTACTTC. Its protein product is CASKAGRSQETQYF.

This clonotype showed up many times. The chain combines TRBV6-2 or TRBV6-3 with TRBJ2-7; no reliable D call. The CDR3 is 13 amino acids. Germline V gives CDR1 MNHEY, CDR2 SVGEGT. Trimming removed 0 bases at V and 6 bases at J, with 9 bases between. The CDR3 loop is CASSYSYALEQYF. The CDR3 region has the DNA TGTGCCAGCAGTTACTCGTACGCCCTCGAGCAGTACTTC.

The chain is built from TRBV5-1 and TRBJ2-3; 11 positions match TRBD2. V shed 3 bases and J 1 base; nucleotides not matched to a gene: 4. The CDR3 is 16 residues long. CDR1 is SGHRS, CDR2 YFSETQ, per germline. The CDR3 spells CASSSRLAGRTDTQYF. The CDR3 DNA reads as TGCGCCAGCAGCTCCCGACTAGCGGGGCGCACAGATACGCAGTATTTT.

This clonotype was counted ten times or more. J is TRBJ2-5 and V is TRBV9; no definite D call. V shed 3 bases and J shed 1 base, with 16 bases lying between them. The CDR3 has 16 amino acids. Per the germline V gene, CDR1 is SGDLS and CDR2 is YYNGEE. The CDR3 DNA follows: TGTGCCAGCAGCGGGCAGGTTGGGCAAGGCCAAGAGACCCAGTACTTC. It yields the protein CASSGQVGQGQETQYF. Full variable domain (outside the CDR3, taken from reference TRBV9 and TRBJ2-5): DSGVTQTPKHLITATGQRVTLRCSPRSGDLSVYWYQQSLDQGLQFLIQYYNGEERAKGNILERFSAQQFPDLHSELNLSSLELGDSALYFCASSGQVGQGQETQYFGPGTRLLVL.

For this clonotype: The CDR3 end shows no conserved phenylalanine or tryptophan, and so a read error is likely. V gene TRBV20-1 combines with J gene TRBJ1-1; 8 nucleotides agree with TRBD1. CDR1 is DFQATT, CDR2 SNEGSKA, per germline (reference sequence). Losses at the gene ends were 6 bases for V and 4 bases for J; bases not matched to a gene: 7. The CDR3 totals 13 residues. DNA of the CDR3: TGCAGTGCGCTCAGGGGGCGCCTCACTGAAGCTTTCTGT. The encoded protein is CSALRGRLTEAFC.

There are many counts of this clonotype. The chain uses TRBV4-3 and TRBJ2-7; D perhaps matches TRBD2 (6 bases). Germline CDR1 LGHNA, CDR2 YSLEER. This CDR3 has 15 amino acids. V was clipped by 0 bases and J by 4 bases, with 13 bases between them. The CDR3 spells CASSQDRGTQYEQYF. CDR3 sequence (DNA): TGCGCCAGCAGCCAAGATCGAGGGACTCAATACGAGCAGTACTTC.